Below, 20 T cell receptor beta chains from the same sample are listed, as sequenced in a study of cytomegalovirus exposure and HLA in healthy donors. The data were produced by immunoSEQ multiplex PCR, yet TCRdb's version contains in-frame clones alone and is incomplete. There are about 150,000 clones in the sample; roughly 87% occur only once, and roughly 4.3% lies in the top ten. The sample comprised PBMCs. All receptors derive from a young man in good health and CMV-seropositive.

This chain links TRBV11-2 with TRBJ2-7, with a possible D match to TRBD2 (5 bases). V was clipped by 1 base and J by 2 bases, with 9 bases between them. This CDR3 has 14 residues. Germline V lookup: CDR1 SGHAT, CDR2 FQNNGV. The CDR3 DNA follows: TGTGCCAGCAGCTTAGGAGGGTTTGCCTACGAGCAGTACTTC. The encoded protein is CASSLGGFAYEQYF.

The V and J genes are TRBV19 and TRBJ1-5; D is possibly TRBD1 (6 bases). CDR3 length equals 16 residues. V was shortened by 9 bases and J by 2 bases, with 20 bases between the two germline ends. From germline, CDR1 is LNHDA and CDR2 SQIVND (reference sequence). The CDR3: CASLGKQGLGNQPQHF. The DNA for the CDR3 is TGTGCCAGCCTAGGAAAACAGGGCCTAGGCAATCAGCCCCAGCATTTT.

A remark on this clone: This sample also contains other DNA sequences that code for the same CDR3. The rearrangement links TRBV5-1 to TRBJ1-2; D is undetermined. Germline loops: CDR1 SGHRS, CDR2 YFSETQ. This CDR3 has 12 residues. The V and J ends lost 0 bases and 4 bases respectively, with 4 bases between them. The CDR3 reads CASSLAGYGYTF. CDR3 sequence (DNA): TGCGCCAGCAGCTTGGCGGGCTATGGCTACACCTTC.

The CDR3 reads CASGRTEETQYF. CDR3 bases: TGTGCCAGCGGGAGAACGGAAGAGACCCAGTACTTC. The chain has TRBV7-9 and TRBJ2-5; D possibly corresponds to TRBD2 (5 bases). The ends were cut back, 8 bases at V and 3 bases at J, with 10 bases in the middle. In germline, CDR1 is SEHNR, CDR2 FQNEAQ (reference sequence). The CDR3 loop spans 12 amino acids. Based on the CDR3 plus reference TRBV7-9 and TRBJ2-5, the full variable domain is DTGVSQNPRHKITKRGQNVTFRCDPISEHNRLYWYRQTLGQGPEFLTYFQNEAQLEKSRLLSDRFSAERPKGSFSTLEIQRTEQGDSAMYLCASGRTEETQYFGPGTRLLVL.

J is TRBJ1-5 and V is TRBV4-1; 7 bases line up with TRBD1. The CDR3 length is 17 residues. J lost 2 bases, V lost 4 bases, and 11 bases had no gene match. Per the germline V gene, CDR1 is MGHRA and CDR2 is YSYEKL. This chain's CDR3 is CASSPWTGTEGNQPQHF. DNA for the CDR3: TGCGCCAGCAGCCCCTGGACAGGAACGGAGGGCAATCAGCCCCAGCATTTT.

This clone appeared once. The gene calls are TRBV9 and TRBJ2-5, with D tentatively TRBD2 (5 bases). Trimming left V 0 bases short and J 4 bases short, with 13 bases between. Germline V gene sequence: CDR1 SGDLS, CDR2 YYNGEE. This CDR3 contains 15 residues. Here the CDR3 DNA reads TGTGCCAGCAGCGTAGGAGGAGGAGCCCCAGAGACCCAGTACTTC. Amino acid sequence: CASSVGGGAPETQYF. The complete variable domain, with remaining parts taken from reference TRBV9 and TRBJ2-5, reads DSGVTQTPKHLITATGQRVTLRCSPRSGDLSVYWYQQSLDQGLQFLIQYYNGEERAKGNILERFSAQQFPDLHSELNLSSLELGDSALYFCASSVGGGAPETQYFGPGTRLLVL.

The chain joins TRBV6-5 to TRBJ2-1; TRBD1 matches 7 bases. This CDR3 is 15 amino acids long. V gave up 5 bases and J gave up 2 bases; unmatched junction bases: 6. CDR1 and CDR2 (germline): MNHEY, SVGAGI. The CDR3 sequence: CASSRVRGPYNEQFF. The CDR3 region has the DNA TGTGCCAGCAGTCGTGTGAGGGGGCCCTACAATGAGCAGTTCTTC.

J is TRBJ2-3 and V is TRBV5-6, with D perhaps matching TRBD1 (5 bases). The length of the CDR3 is 16 residues. CDR1 is SGHDT and CDR2 is YYEEEE in the germline V gene. The germline V and J ends were trimmed by 4 bases and 6 bases, with 21 bases remaining between them. Written as DNA, the CDR3 is TGTGCCAGCAGCGCCCCGGCGCCCAGGGTGTGGGATACGCAGTATTTT. Protein: CASSAPAPRVWDTQYF. Full variable domain (remainder filled in from reference TRBV5-6 and TRBJ2-3): DAGVTQSPTHLIKTRGQQVTLRCSPKSGHDTVSWYQQALGQGPQFIFQYYEEEERQRGNFPDRFSGHQFPNYSSELNVNALLLGDSALYLCASSAPAPRVWDTQYFGPGTRLTVL.

In this sample, this clone is medium-sized. This rearrangement joins TRBV4-2 to TRBJ2-1; D gene unclear. V lost 4 bases and J 4 bases, leaving 17 bases between the germline ends. There are 16 residues in the CDR3. Germline values: CDR1 LGHNA, CDR2 YNFKEQ. CDR3 sequence reads: CASSREMQVEYNEQFF. The CDR3 DNA is TGTGCCAGCAGCCGAGAGATGCAGGTCGAGTACAATGAGCAGTTCTTC.

The rearrangement links TRBV10-1 to TRBJ2-7; 7 bases match TRBD2. The CDR3 consists of 13 residues. J gave up 2 bases and V 6 bases, and 4 bases lay outside the gene matches. Per germline, CDR1 WNHNN and CDR2 SYGVQD (reference sequence). The CDR3 loop reads CASRASGTYEQYF. Written as DNA, the CDR3 is TGCGCCAGCAGGGCTAGCGGAACCTACGAGCAGTACTTC.

DNA of the CDR3: TGTGCCAGCTCAACCGGGACAGGACTAGCCAAAAACATTCAGTACTTC. The encoded protein is CASSTGTGLAKNIQYF. This chain uses TRBV18 with TRBJ2-4; 8 bases agree with TRBD1. Germline V gene data show CDR1 as KGHSH and CDR2 as LQKENI. The CDR3 has 16 residues. The junction had 6 bases not matched to a gene; V was cut back by 5 bases and J by 0 bases.

This clone was recorded only once. The chain joins TRBV13 to TRBJ2-1; a weak D match, TRBD1 (6 bases). Germline V lookup: CDR1 PRHDT, CDR2 FYEKMQ (reference sequence). Trimming took 5 bases from V and 7 from J, leaving 24 bases between them. CDR3 size: 17 residues. In nucleotides, the CDR3 is TGTGCCAGCAGCCCCATGGGGGCCCTGGGTCATAGGAATGAGCAGTTCTTC. Amino acids: CASSPMGALGHRNEQFF.

This clone appeared a few times. This rearrangement joins TRBV28 to TRBJ1-2; D uncertain. The CDR3 spans 14 residues. With 3 bases removed from V and 7 bases from J, the gap between germline ends came to 15 bases. Germline lookup yields CDR1 MDHEN and CDR2 SYDVKM. Written as DNA, the CDR3 is TGTGCCAGCAGTTTGCCGGGAGTAAGGATTGGCTACACCTTC. It codes for CASSLPGVRIGYTF.

The CDR3: CASSPIPGTVQETQYF. The CDR3 bases are TGTGCCAGCAGCCCCATTCCCGGGACAGTGCAAGAGACCCAGTACTTC. This chain uses TRBV7-6 with TRBJ2-5; 7 bases agree with TRBD1. The CDR3 runs to 16 residues. Trimming removed 5 bases from V and 2 bases from J; junction bases left unmatched: 11. Germline CDR1 and CDR2: SGHVS and FNYEAQ.

This chain uses TRBV5-1 with TRBJ2-1; 7 bases are shared with TRBD1. Trimming took 0 bases from V and 7 from J; bases not matched to a gene: 7. CDR3 length: 15 amino acids. Germline CDR1 SGHRS, CDR2 YFSETQ. CDR3 sequence reads: CASSLAQQGLNEQFF. The CDR3 region has the DNA TGCGCCAGCAGCTTGGCCCAACAGGGGTTGAATGAGCAGTTCTTC.

The V gene is TRBV18, the J gene TRBJ2-7, with D possibly matching TRBD1 (6 bases). Germline values: CDR1 KGHSH, CDR2 LQKENI. V lost 2 bases, J lost 3 bases, and 8 bases lay in between. The CDR3 runs to 13 residues. CDR3 sequence (DNA): TGTGCCAGCTCACCAGGGGACAACTACGAGCAGTACTTC. It is translated as CASSPGDNYEQYF.

This chain joins TRBV6-5 and TRBJ2-1; the D gene is possibly TRBD2 (5 bases). Trimming removed 6 bases at V and 4 bases at J, with 16 bases between. Germline loops: CDR1 MNHEY, CDR2 SVGAGI. The CDR3 contains 15 residues. The CDR3 region is CASSTVPRGYNEQFF. As DNA, the CDR3 is TGTGCCAGCAGCACCGTCCCTCGGGGTTACAATGAGCAGTTCTTC.

This chain uses TRBV19 with TRBJ1-2; D remains ambiguous. This CDR3 is built from 15 residues. Looked up from germline, CDR1 is LNHDA and CDR2 is SQIVND (reference sequence). V shed 4 bases and J shed 8 bases, with 20 bases lying between them. The CDR3 protein is CASSTAPREAGGYTF. The CDR3 DNA reads TGTGCCAGTAGTACTGCCCCCCGGGAGGCAGGCGGCTACACCTTC.

The rearrangement joins TRBV5-6 to TRBJ2-2; 7 nucleotides line up with TRBD1. The germline CDR1 and CDR2 sequences are SGHDT and YYEEEE. J lost 1 base, V lost 5 bases, and 5 bases had no gene match. The CDR3 length is 15 residues. Written as DNA, the CDR3 is TGTGCCAGCAGATACCGGGACAGGAACACCGGGGAGCTGTTTTTT. Its protein product is CASRYRDRNTGELFF.

V is TRBV9 and J is TRBJ2-7; D unclear. The CDR3 contains 13 residues. The V gene lost 0 bases and the J gene lost 5 bases, with 9 bases spanning the gap. Germline V CDR1 and CDR2: SGDLS, YYNGEE. This chain's CDR3 is CASSVGFQDEQYF. In DNA form, the CDR3 reads TGTGCCAGCAGCGTAGGTTTTCAGGACGAGCAGTACTTC.